The 10 T cell receptor beta chains presented below share a single source sample, sequenced in a study of early T cells in non-severe SARS-CoV-2 infection (dated by TCRdb to the early 2020s). Libraries were built with 5' RACE. The instrument was a NextSeq 500. In-frame beta chains were kept once TCRdb had trimmed the public reads at Q25 with fastp and called clones with MiXCR. One record per CDR3 amino acid sequence lists the most common genes and DNA. Across this sample there are approximately 48,000 distinct CDR3 sequences, with around 6% seen only once. The ten top clones hold approximately 3% of the sample. Source: whole blood, taken at baseline. The receptors derive from an adult who was a healthcare worker with PCR-confirmed SARS-CoV-2 infection or an uninfected control (not recorded which).

The CDR3 reads CASSQDGNTGELFF. CDR3 nucleotides: TGCGCCAGCAGCCAGGACGGTAACACCGGGGAGCTGTTTTTT. This chain connects TRBV4-3 to TRBJ2-2; D remains ambiguous. The germline V gene encodes CDR1 LGHNA and CDR2 YSLEER. The V end lost 3 bases, the J end lost 2 bases, and 7 bases lay between the germline ends. The CDR3 consists of 14 residues.

At least ten counts were recorded for this clonotype. This sequence joins TRBV28 and TRBJ1-2; 11 bases fit TRBD1. CDR1 is MDHEN, CDR2 SYDVKM, per germline. The CDR3 contains 15 residues. The trim removed 7 bases at V and 8 bases at J, leaving 12 bases unmatched. The CDR3 sequence: CASTTAGQGVGGYTF. The CDR3 DNA is TGTGCCAGCACAACCGCGGGACAGGGGGTTGGCGGCTACACCTTC.

This clonotype was found a few times. This chain links TRBV21-1 with TRBJ1-2; the table names TRBD1, a call not compared with the DNA. TRBV21-1 is listed as a pseudogene. The CDR3 contains 17 residues. The CDR3 protein is CASSKGGRLELERGYTF. CDR3 DNA sequence: TGTGCCAGCAGCAAAGGGGGACGACTGGAGCTGGAGAGGGGCTACACCTTC.

This clonotype was picked up many times. V is TRBV20-1 and J is TRBJ1-1; TRBD1 agrees at 8 bases. J gave up 4 bases and V 0 bases, and 7 bases lay outside the gene matches. This CDR3 comprises 15 residues. Germline values: CDR1 DFQATT, CDR2 SNEGSKA (reference sequence). This CDR3 is CSARDSGTGGTEAFF. In DNA, the CDR3 is TGCAGTGCTAGAGATTCCGGCACAGGGGGCACTGAAGCTTTCTTT.

This clonotype showed up many times. CDR3 residues: CASSFRQTGTSGAWDEQFF. The CDR3 bases are TGCGCCAGCAGCTTCCGGCAGACCGGGACTAGCGGAGCATGGGATGAGCAGTTCTTC. The chain has TRBV5-1 and TRBJ2-1; 11 bases line up with TRBD2. V gave up 2 bases and J gave up 8 bases; unmatched junction bases: 18. The CDR3 loop spans 19 amino acids. Germline assignment: CDR1 SGHRS and CDR2 YFSETQ. Combining the CDR3 with reference TRBV5-1 and TRBJ2-1 gives the whole variable domain KAGVTQTPRYLIKTRGQQVTLSCSPISGHRSVSWYQQTPGQGLQFLFEYFSETQRNKGNFPGRFSGRQFSNSRSEMNVSTLELGDSALYLCASSFRQTGTSGAWDEQFFGPGTRLTVL.

This clonotype was recorded many times. This chain connects TRBV19 to TRBJ1-5; D might be TRBD1 (5 bases). Trimming pared 2 bases from V and 4 bases from J, leaving 6 bases between. CDR1 and CDR2 (germline): LNHDA, SQIVND (reference sequence). This CDR3 comprises 13 residues. DNA of the CDR3: TGTGCCAGTAGTATAACAGGTAATCAGCCCCAGCATTTT. Translated: CASSITGNQPQHF.

This clonotype has a count of ten or more. The chain uses TRBV11-2 and TRBJ1-1, with D possibly matching TRBD1 (6 bases). Trimming pared 4 bases from V and 4 bases from J, leaving 13 bases between. This CDR3 contains 14 residues. Germline values: CDR1 SGHAT, CDR2 FQNNGV. The CDR3 reads CASSSVPGVTEAFF. The DNA of the CDR3 is TGTGCCAGCAGCTCCGTCCCAGGGGTCACTGAAGCTTTCTTT. Full variable domain (missing parts from reference TRBV11-2 and TRBJ1-1): EAGVAQSPRYKIIEKRQSVAFWCNPISGHATLYWYQQILGQGPKLLIQFQNNGVVDDSQLPKDRFSAERLKGVDSTLKIQPAKLEDSAVYLCASSSVPGVTEAFFGQGTRLTVV.

The J gene is TRBJ2-1, the V gene TRBV11-2; D gene uncertain. Trimming removed 2 bases at V and 0 bases at J, with 5 bases between. CDR3 size: 14 residues. CDR1 is SGHAT, CDR2 FQNNGV, per germline. The CDR3 nucleotides read TGTGCCAGCAGCTTAACGGGCTCCTACAATGAGCAGTTCTTC. Translated: CASSLTGSYNEQFF.

This clonotype was counted at least ten times. The chain is built from TRBV7-2 and TRBJ1-1; no firm D call. The V and J ends lost 2 bases and 0 bases respectively, with 10 bases between them. The CDR3 spans 15 residues. The germline V gene encodes CDR1 SGHTA and CDR2 FQGNSA. CDR3 sequence: CASSLNGPMNTEAFF. CDR3 coding DNA: TGTGCCAGCAGCTTAAACGGGCCAATGAACACTGAAGCTTTCTTT.

This clonotype was counted many times. The rearrangement links TRBV7-8 to TRBJ2-1, with D maybe TRBD1 (6 bases). The CDR3 runs to 17 residues. From germline, CDR1 is SGHVS and CDR2 FQNEAQ. The V end lost 0 bases, the J end lost 4 bases, and 16 bases lay between the germline ends. The CDR3 coding sequence is TGTGCCAGCAGCTTAGCGGGGGCTAGTGCACTGTACAATGAGCAGTTCTTC. Amino acid sequence: CASSLAGASALYNEQFF.